These 20 T cell receptor beta chains originate from one sample sequenced in a study of blood T cell repertoires in COVID-19. The protocol was immunoSEQ multiplex PCR, while the TCRdb copy is restricted to in-frame clones and leaves out a portion. The sample includes approximately 300,000 clones, 90% of them seen just once. The sample consisted of PBMCs or T cells enriched from blood (not recorded which). The receptors stem from a young woman who had been exposed to COVID-19.

The CDR3, as DNA: TGTGCCAGCAGTCAGCAGGGGACACCCTATGGCTACACCTTC. This codes for CASSQQGTPYGYTF. The chain has TRBV2 and TRBJ1-2; a weak D match, TRBD1 (6 bases). CDR1 is SNHLY and CDR2 is FYNNEI in the germline V gene. V gave up 5 bases and J gave up 4 bases, with 14 bases separating them. This CDR3 spans 14 amino acids.

This clone was seen just once. J is TRBJ1-6 and V is TRBV18, with D perhaps TRBD1 (5 bases). The CDR3 loop spans 16 amino acids. V was shortened by 0 bases and J by 7 bases, with 13 bases between the two germline ends. Germline lookup yields CDR1 KGHSH and CDR2 LQKENI. CDR3 in amino acids: CASSPPTGGGNSPLHF. DNA for the CDR3: TGTGCCAGCTCACCACCGACCGGGGGTGGGAATTCACCCCTCCACTTT.

V usage is TRBV27 and J usage is TRBJ1-1, with 8 nucleotides matching TRBD1. CDR1 and CDR2 (germline): MNHEY, SMNVEV (reference sequence). The CDR3 runs 14 residues. Losses at the gene ends were 3 bases for V and 1 base for J; bases not matched to a gene: 1. The chain's CDR3 is CASSFTGGNTEAFF. DNA of the CDR3: TGTGCCAGCAGTTTTACAGGGGGGAACACTGAAGCTTTCTTT.

This clone has more than one count but fewer than ten. The chain carries TRBV7-9 and TRBJ1-4; D call uncertain. With 5 bases removed from V and 2 bases from J, the gap between germline ends came to 12 bases. CDR3 size: 15 residues. CDR1 SEHNR and CDR2 FQNEAQ come from the germline V gene (reference sequence). This chain's CDR3 is CASSPIRTTNEKLFF. As DNA, the CDR3 is TGTGCCAGCAGCCCAATCAGGACTACTAATGAAAAACTGTTTTTT.

CDR3 protein: CASSPPQTGGISYNEQFF. The CDR3 bases are TGTGCCAGCTCACCACCGCAAACGGGGGGGATTTCCTACAATGAGCAGTTCTTC. The V and J genes are TRBV18 and TRBJ2-1, with TRBD2 matching 8 bases. This CDR3 contains 18 residues. The ends lost 0 bases at V and 1 base at J; junction bases unmatched: 8. Per germline, CDR1 KGHSH and CDR2 LQKENI.

This clone has only a few counts. The chain couples TRBV6-1 to TRBJ1-5; 7 positions match TRBD1. CDR3 size: 16 residues. CDR1 is MNHNS and CDR2 is SASEGT in the germline V gene. J lost 2 bases, V lost 4 bases, and 8 bases had no gene match. The CDR3 nucleotides are TGTGCCAGCAGTGCATCGACAGGGATTGGCAATCAGCCCCAGCATTTT. Amino acids: CASSASTGIGNQPQHF.

The chain recombines TRBV4-1 with TRBJ2-7; 16 nucleotides agree with TRBD2. CDR1 is MGHRA and CDR2 is YSYEKL in the germline V gene. This CDR3 is built from 19 residues. Trimming cost V 4 bases and J 7 bases; bases outside gene matches: 16. As DNA, the CDR3 is TGCGCCAGCAGCCTCCTCGGGACTAGCGGGGGGGCATATTCGTTTGAGCAGTACTTC. It yields the protein CASSLLGTSGGAYSFEQYF.

This clone appeared once. The chain links TRBV14 to TRBJ1-1; TRBD1 matches at 9 bases. Losses at the gene ends were 0 bases for V and 10 bases for J; bases not matched to a gene: 3. The CDR3 loop spans 13 amino acids. Germline CDR1 and CDR2: SGHDN and FVKESK. The chain's CDR3 is CASSQDRTGVAFF. The CDR3 nucleotides read TGTGCCAGCAGCCAAGATAGGACAGGGGTAGCTTTCTTT.

This sequence joins TRBV7-9 and TRBJ2-5, with a possible D match to TRBD1 (6 bases). Deletions cut 4 bases from V and 1 base from J, with 13 bases between. Germline CDR1 SEHNR, CDR2 FQNEAQ (reference sequence). The CDR3 loop spans 15 amino acids. The CDR3 reads CASSSRDTIQETQYF. CDR3 DNA sequence: TGTGCCAGCAGCTCCCGGGACACCATCCAAGAGACCCAGTACTTC.

The chain combines TRBV2 with TRBJ2-3; 9 bases are shared with TRBD2. The CDR3 is 17 amino acids. Germline-derived CDR1 and CDR2 are SNHLY and FYNNEI. Losses at the gene ends were 3 bases for V and 0 bases for J; bases not matched to a gene: 7. DNA of the CDR3: TGTGCCAGCAGTGATGGTGGAGCGGGGGGAAGCACAGATACGCAGTATTTT. It specifies CASSDGGAGGSTDTQYF.

The J gene is TRBJ1-4, the V gene TRBV10-3; unclear D gene. Trimming took off 5 bases at V and 3 bases at J, with 13 bases between the two ends. This CDR3 comprises 15 residues. The germline V gene has CDR1 ENHRY and CDR2 SYGVKD. The CDR3 DNA follows: TGTGCCATCAGTTCAGGAGGGAAGGCTAATGAAAAACTGTTTTTT. Protein product: CAISSGGKANEKLFF.

V is TRBV5-4 and J is TRBJ2-5, with D perhaps TRBD2 (5 bases). Germline loops: CDR1 SGHNT, CDR2 YYREEE (reference sequence). Between the trimmed V and J ends, which lost 0 bases and 5 bases, there was a span of 11 bases. The CDR3 totals 14 residues. Written as DNA, the CDR3 is TGTGCCAGCAGCTTGGGGACTTTGGGGGAGACCCAGTACTTC. This codes for CASSLGTLGETQYF.

This chain links TRBV7-2 with TRBJ1-5; no firm D call. The germline gives CDR1 SGHTA, CDR2 FQGNSA. Trimming took 1 base from V and 11 from J, leaving 21 bases between them. The CDR3 sequence is 16 residues long. CDR3 protein: CASSLDPAGLGFTQHF. The CDR3 DNA reads TGTGCCAGCAGCTTAGATCCCGCTGGACTTGGCTTCACCCAGCATTTT. Drawing the rest from reference TRBV7-2 and TRBJ1-5, the complete variable domain is GAGVSQSPSNKVTEKGKDVELRCDPISGHTALYWYRQSLGQGLEFLIYFQGNSAPDKSGLPSDRFSAERTGGSVSTLTIQRTQQEDSAVYLCASSLDPAGLGFTQHFGDGTRLSIL.

The chain combines TRBV9 with TRBJ1-1; D is unresolved. The CDR3 runs 14 residues. The V end was cut by 0 bases, the J end by 7 bases, with 13 bases between. Germline CDR1 and CDR2: SGDLS and YYNGEE. The CDR3 coding sequence is TGTGCCAGCAGCGTAGATGTGATTGGCGGTGAAGCTTTCTTT. Translated, it gives CASSVDVIGGEAFF.

The chain joins TRBV28 to TRBJ2-1; 8 bases match TRBD2. CDR1 and CDR2 (germline): MDHEN, SYDVKM. The junction had 2 bases not matched to a gene; V was cut back by 3 bases and J by 4 bases. The length of the CDR3 is 14 residues. CDR3 nucleotides: TGTGCCAGCAGTTTCGGACTAGCTTACAATGAGCAGTTCTTC. Amino acids: CASSFGLAYNEQFF.

This chain connects TRBV6-6 to TRBJ2-7; 10 bases are shared with TRBD2. This CDR3 is built from 15 residues. Germline V gene sequence: CDR1 MNHNY, CDR2 SVGAGI (reference sequence). V dropped 7 bases and J dropped 5; count of bases not matched to a gene: 11. DNA of the CDR3: TGTGCCAGCACCCAAAGCGGGGGGGTTTTCGACGAGCAGTACTTC. Translating it yields CASTQSGGVFDEQYF.

The rearrangement uses TRBV7-3 and TRBJ1-6; D ambiguous. The CDR3 contains 13 residues. V shed 6 bases and J shed 7 bases, with 10 bases lying between them. CDR1 SGHTA and CDR2 FQGTGA come from the germline V gene. CDR3 sequence reads: CASSFEQNSPLHF. CDR3 sequence (DNA): TGTGCCAGCAGTTTCGAACAGAATTCACCCCTCCACTTT.

This chain links TRBV30 with TRBJ2-5, with D maybe TRBD1 (6 bases). V shed 5 bases and J shed 1 base, with 23 bases lying between them. The CDR3 is made up of 17 amino acids. The V gene's germline CDR1 is GTSNPN and CDR2 SVGIG (reference sequence). The CDR3: CAWGATWRTALQETQYF. Written as DNA, the CDR3 is TGTGCCTGGGGAGCGACTTGGCGGACAGCCCTCCAAGAGACCCAGTACTTC.

CDR3 nucleotides: TGTGCCAGCAGCTTGAACAGGGGTCCCTACGAGCAGTACTTC. Its translation is CASSLNRGPYEQYF. J is TRBJ2-7 and V is TRBV5-5; 7 nucleotides match TRBD1. Trimming cost V 1 base and J 2 bases; bases outside gene matches: 3. The CDR3 spans 14 residues. Germline CDR1 is SGHKS and CDR2 is YYEKEE (reference sequence). Looking up the rest from reference TRBV5-5 and TRBJ2-7 gives the full variable domain: DAGVTQSPTHLIKTRGQQVTLRCSPISGHKSVSWYQQVLGQGPQFIFQYYEKEERGRGNFPDRFSARQFPNYSSELNVNALLLGDSALYLCASSLNRGPYEQYFGPGTRLTVT.

V is TRBV5-1 and J is TRBJ1-1; 9 bases are shared with TRBD1. The CDR3 runs to 16 residues. The V and J ends lost 4 bases and 0 bases, in that order; junction bases with no gene match: 7. Germline lookup yields CDR1 SGHRS and CDR2 YFSETQ. The CDR3, as DNA: TGCGCCAGCAGCCACACGGGACAGGGAATGAACACTGAAGCTTTCTTT. Translation: CASSHTGQGMNTEAFF.